These 24 T cell receptor beta chains came from one sample sequenced in a study of identifying expanded T cells in peripheral blood. The repertoire was sequenced with immunoSEQ multiplex PCR; TCRdb's copy has only in-frame clones and lacks some. The sample consists of about 130,000 clones, 75% to 90% of them appearing once. Sequenced input: blood. Receptor source: a person between 18 and 75 years old in good health.

V is TRBV6-6 and J is TRBJ1-2; 8 bases are a match to TRBD1. CDR1 MNHNY and CDR2 SVGAGI come from the germline V gene (reference sequence). The J segment lost 4 bases and the V segment lost 5 bases, leaving 0 bases of the junction unmatched. The CDR3 has 12 amino acids. The CDR3 bases are TGTGCCAGCAGTGACAGGGGCTATGGCTACACCTTC. Translating gives CASSDRGYGYTF.

The chain employs TRBV9 and TRBJ2-5, with D perhaps matching TRBD1 (5 bases). CDR3 size: 17 residues. CDR1 and CDR2 from the germline V gene are SGDLS and YYNGEE. Deletions cut 4 bases from V and 5 bases from J, with 24 bases between. CDR3 nucleotide sequence: TGTGCCAGCAGCCCCCGTCGAACAGGCTCCCCCCGGGAGACCCAGTACTTC. Protein: CASSPRRTGSPRETQYF.

This chain connects TRBV9 to TRBJ2-1; perhaps TRBD1 as D (5 bases). This CDR3 is 12 amino acids long. Germline assignment: CDR1 SGDLS and CDR2 YYNGEE. Between the trimmed V and J ends, which lost 2 bases and 9 bases, there was a span of 9 bases. This CDR3 is CASSVEDTEQFF. As DNA, the CDR3 is TGTGCCAGCAGCGTCGAGGACACTGAGCAGTTCTTC.

This clone occurred once. V and J are TRBV10-3 and TRBJ2-3, with 10 bases that match TRBD1. Germline V gene lookup returns CDR1 ENHRY and CDR2 SYGVKD. J gave up 5 bases and V 10 bases, and 6 bases lay outside the gene matches. This CDR3 spans 13 amino acids. The DNA for the CDR3 is TGTGCCAAGAAAGGACAGGGGGAAGATACGCAGTATTTT. As protein: CAKKGQGEDTQYF.

This rearrangement joins TRBV9 to TRBJ2-3; 9 nucleotides match TRBD2. The junction had 12 bases not matched to a gene; V was cut back by 0 bases and J by 4 bases. The CDR3 extends over 18 amino acids. Germline CDR1 is SGDLS and CDR2 is YYNGEE. The CDR3 reads CASSVEISGGYESDTQYF. The CDR3 DNA follows: TGTGCCAGCAGCGTAGAGATTAGCGGGGGTTACGAGTCAGATACGCAGTATTTT.

The chain carries TRBV6-1 and TRBJ2-7; possibly TRBD1 for D (6 bases). CDR1 and CDR2 from the germline V gene are MNHNS and SASEGT. The CDR3 consists of 12 residues. V was shortened by 6 bases and J by 3 bases, with 9 bases between the two germline ends. The CDR3 DNA reads TGTGCCAGCAGGGACAGATTCTACGAGCAGTACTTC. It is translated as CASRDRFYEQYF.

In nucleotides, the CDR3 is TGTGCCAGCAGCTTGGGGCCTCTGAAAGAGCAGTTCTTC. Protein product: CASSLGPLKEQFF. The rearrangement links TRBV7-3 to TRBJ2-1; D might be TRBD1 (5 bases). The germline V and J ends were trimmed by 3 bases and 10 bases, with 13 bases remaining between them. CDR1 is SGHTA and CDR2 is FQGTGA in the germline V gene. The CDR3 totals 13 residues. Filled out from reference TRBV7-3 and TRBJ2-1, the complete variable domain reads GAGVSQTPSNKVTEKGKYVELRCDPISGHTALYWYRQSLGQGPEFLIYFQGTGAADDSGLPNDRFFAVRPEGSVSTLKIQRTERGDSAVYLCASSLGPLKEQFFGPGTRLTVL.

The chain carries TRBV11-2 and TRBJ1-3; D possibly corresponds to TRBD1 (6 bases). Trimming removed 0 bases from V and 3 bases from J, with 9 bases in between. This CDR3 is built from 15 residues. From germline, CDR1 is SGHAT and CDR2 FQNNGV. The CDR3: CASSLDPGDGNTIYF. CDR3 DNA: TGTGCCAGCAGCTTAGATCCAGGGGATGGAAACACCATATATTTT.

V is TRBV13 and J is TRBJ2-1; TRBD2 might be the D (6 bases). Germline lookup yields CDR1 PRHDT and CDR2 FYEKMQ (reference sequence). The CDR3 runs 16 residues. V was shortened by 5 bases and J by 7 bases, with 21 bases between the two germline ends. CDR3 DNA sequence: TGTGCCAGCAGCCGAGGGAGGACTGTAACTTGGAATGAGCAGTTCTTC. As protein: CASSRGRTVTWNEQFF.

Written as DNA, the CDR3 is TGTGCCAGTAGTAGCAACGACAGGGCCTTTTTTAATGAGCAGTTCTTC. It translates to CASSSNDRAFFNEQFF. The J gene is TRBJ2-1, the V gene TRBV19; TRBD1 agrees at 7 bases. The junction had 13 bases not matched to a gene; V was cut back by 4 bases and J by 7 bases. CDR1 and CDR2 from the germline V gene are LNHDA and SQIVND (reference sequence). The CDR3 contains 16 residues.

The genes are TRBV4-2 and TRBJ1-6, with D hard to call. Germline CDR1 LGHNA, CDR2 YNFKEQ. V was trimmed by 0 bases and J by 9 bases, leaving 12 bases between them. The CDR3 is made up of 15 amino acids. The CDR3 bases are TGTGCCAGCAGCCAAGATCCCACCTGGGGTTCACCCCTCCACTTT. Its protein product is CASSQDPTWGSPLHF.

V usage is TRBV10-2 and J usage is TRBJ2-5; D is undetermined. Germline CDR1 WSHSY, CDR2 SAAADI. The CDR3 loop spans 12 amino acids. Trimming took off 2 bases at V and 5 bases at J, with 6 bases between the two ends. The CDR3 DNA reads TGCGCCAGCAGTGAGCTAGGGGAGACCCAGTACTTC. Translating it yields CASSELGETQYF.

The rearrangement uses TRBV5-6 and TRBJ2-3; D is unresolved. The CDR3 spans 14 residues. Trimming pared 4 bases from V and 3 bases from J, leaving 12 bases between. Germline loops: CDR1 SGHDT, CDR2 YYEEEE. CDR3 region: CASSELSGTDTQYF. As DNA, the CDR3 is TGTGCCAGCAGCGAATTGTCGGGTACAGATACGCAGTATTTT.

In this sample, this clone turned up a few times. One end of the junction does not line up with germline, which may come from a read error. The gene calls are TRBV5-1 and TRBJ1-1, with D possibly TRBD1 on 5 matching bases. This CDR3 has 16 amino acids. In germline, CDR1 is SGHRS, CDR2 YFSETQ. Here the CDR3 DNA reads TGCGCCAGCAGATTGGGAGGGGCCGAGATGAACACTGAAGCTTTCTTT. It specifies CASRLGGAEMNTEAFF.

The CDR3 region has the DNA TGTGCCAGCTCGTTCGGGGGGACTGGAAACACCATATATTTT. Translating it yields CASSFGGTGNTIYF. This sequence joins TRBV18 and TRBJ1-3; the D gene is possibly TRBD1 (5 bases). Germline V gene lookup returns CDR1 KGHSH and CDR2 LQKENI. V was cut by 6 bases and J by 2 bases, with 11 bases left in between. The CDR3 loop spans 14 amino acids.

The V gene is TRBV6-4, the J gene TRBJ2-4; D not certain. Germline lookup yields CDR1 MRHNA and CDR2 SNTAGT. The CDR3 totals 14 residues. CDR3 DNA: TGTGCTAGAAGAATAGCCAGAGCCAAAAACATTCAGTACTTC. This gives the protein CARRIARAKNIQYF.

The V call is TRBV19, the J call TRBJ2-7; 10 nucleotides match TRBD1. Germline V CDR1 and CDR2: LNHDA, SQIVND (reference sequence). The CDR3 has 16 residues. The V gene end was trimmed by 6 bases and the J gene end by 2 bases; junction bases not matched to a gene: 10. CDR3 coding DNA: TGTGCCAGTAGCCGACAGACAGGGGGCCCCGCCTACGAGCAGTACTTC. Amino acids: CASSRQTGGPAYEQYF. The full variable domain, completed using reference TRBV19 and TRBJ2-7, is DGGITQSPKYLFRKEGQNVTLSCEQNLNHDAMYWYRQDPGQGLRLIYYSQIVNDFQKGDIAEGYSVSREKKESFPLTVTSAQKNPTAFYLCASSRQTGGPAYEQYFGPGTRLTVT.

This rearrangement joins TRBV6-1 to TRBJ1-3; D perhaps matches TRBD1 (5 bases). The CDR3 totals 15 residues. Germline CDR1 MNHNS, CDR2 SASEGT. The V end was cut by 3 bases, the J end by 0 bases, with 9 bases between. This CDR3 reads CASSDGTFSGNTIYF. The CDR3 region has the DNA TGTGCCAGCAGTGACGGGACGTTCTCTGGAAACACCATATATTTT.

The chain joins TRBV7-9 to TRBJ2-7, with D unresolved. Trimming took off 5 bases at V and 2 bases at J, with 16 bases between the two ends. The V gene's germline CDR1 is SEHNR and CDR2 FQNEAQ (reference sequence). This CDR3 is 15 amino acids long. CDR3 loop: CASSPSPGRAYEQYF. In DNA, the CDR3 is TGTGCCAGCAGCCCATCTCCCGGCAGAGCCTACGAGCAGTACTTC.

The chain combines TRBV19 with TRBJ2-7, with a tentative D call TRBD1 (5 bases). The CDR3 is made up of 14 amino acids. The germline V and J ends were trimmed by 3 bases and 1 base, with 10 bases remaining between them. Germline V gene data show CDR1 as LNHDA and CDR2 as SQIVND (reference sequence). CDR3 in DNA: TGTGCCAGTAGTATGAGTCAGGGATCCTACGAGCAGTACTTC. It is translated as CASSMSQGSYEQYF.

The genes are TRBV7-2 and TRBJ2-5; TRBD1 aligns across 9 bases. The CDR3 loop spans 14 amino acids. Trimming removed 6 bases from V and 5 bases from J; junction bases left unmatched: 7. The germline CDR1 and CDR2 sequences are SGHTA and FQGNSA. This chain's CDR3 is CASSQQGARETQYF. In nucleotides, the CDR3 is TGTGCCAGCAGTCAACAGGGGGCTCGGGAGACCCAGTACTTC.

The chain carries TRBV5-1 and TRBJ2-3; 11 bases align to TRBD2. The J segment lost 4 bases and the V segment lost 3 bases, leaving 4 bases of the junction unmatched. Germline V gives CDR1 SGHRS, CDR2 YFSETQ. This CDR3 is 15 amino acids long. CDR3 region: CASSWLAGGSDTQYF. Written as DNA, the CDR3 is TGCGCCAGCAGCTGGCTAGCGGGAGGTTCAGATACGCAGTATTTT.

The CDR3 is CASSLRASTDTQYF. Written as DNA, the CDR3 is TGTGCCAGCAGCTTAAGGGCCAGCACAGATACGCAGTATTTT. This chain uses TRBV7-3 with TRBJ2-3; no reliable D call. CDR1 and CDR2 (germline): SGHTA, FQGTGA. This CDR3 is 14 amino acids long. Trimming took 1 base from V and 0 from J, leaving 5 bases between them.

This chain joins TRBV6-5 and TRBJ2-7; TRBD1 aligns across 10 bases. The CDR3 has 13 residues. The germline V gene has CDR1 MNHEY and CDR2 SVGAGI. V shed 5 bases, J shed 5 bases, and the junction held 3 bases outside the gene matches. The CDR3 DNA reads as TGTGCCAGCAGTGGGACAGGGGAGCACGAGCAGTACTTC. Amino acids: CASSGTGEHEQYF.